This entry describes one T cell receptor (beta chain). This sample is drawn from a study of blood T cell repertoires in COVID-19. Whole-study context: Sources were T cells, B-cell-depleted T cells, or PBMCs; the material itself was cDNA or gDNA.

Germline lookup yields CDR1 KGHSH and CDR2 LQKENI. V was pared by 5 bases and J by 0 bases, with 0 bases of the junction left unmatched. The CDR3 is 14 residues long. Under the authors' procedure: The assay estimated nucleated cells by amplifying reference gene primers. Method: immunoSEQ multiplex PCR; TCRdb's copy keeps in-frame clones and lacks some. That table supplies the V and J calls and clone size; D and trimming were determined from the DNA. The data hold more than 300,000 clones, with around nine tenths observed a single time. This TCR was recovered from a woman under 30 who had recovered from COVID-19. The specimen was peripheral blood. The chain couples TRBV18 to TRBJ2-3, with 9 positions matching TRBD2. CDR3 bases: TGTGCCAGCTCAACTAGCGGGAGCACAGATACGCAGTATTTT. Translation gives CASSTSGSTDTQYF.